The 22 T cell receptor beta chains below all came from one sample that was sequenced in a study of cytomegalovirus exposure and HLA in healthy donors. The PCR used 60 Vbeta and 13 Jbeta primers. Some clones are missing from TCRdb's copy, which holds only in-frame ones; the method was immunoSEQ multiplex PCR. The profile shows about 150,000 clones, around 79% of them singletons. The sequenced sample was PBMCs. These receptors came from a woman in her 30s in good health and CMV-seronegative.

The rearrangement uses TRBV5-1 and TRBJ1-1, with D unresolved. V was trimmed by 5 bases and J by 1 base, leaving 9 bases between them. Germline loops: CDR1 SGHRS, CDR2 YFSETQ. The CDR3 runs 13 residues. The CDR3 spells CASRFEKNTEAFF. DNA for the CDR3: TGCGCCAGCAGGTTCGAGAAGAACACTGAAGCTTTCTTT. Complete variable domain (other parts from reference TRBV5-1 and TRBJ1-1): KAGVTQTPRYLIKTRGQQVTLSCSPISGHRSVSWYQQTPGQGLQFLFEYFSETQRNKGNFPGRFSGRQFSNSRSEMNVSTLELGDSALYLCASRFEKNTEAFFGQGTRLTVV.

This chain connects TRBV29-1 to TRBJ1-2, with TRBD1 matching 7 bases. This CDR3 has 12 residues. Germline values: CDR1 SQVTM, CDR2 ANQGSEA. V lost 6 bases to trimming and J lost 6 bases; unmatched junction nucleotides: 7. CDR3 protein: CSVNRGRNGYTF. In DNA, the CDR3 is TGCAGCGTAAACAGGGGCCGGAATGGCTACACCTTC.

This clone is a singleton in its sample. The chain couples TRBV25-1 to TRBJ1-1, with a tentative D call TRBD1 (5 bases). Trimming pared 4 bases from V and 1 base from J, leaving 10 bases between. This CDR3 is 14 amino acids long. Germline CDR1 reads MGHDK; CDR2 reads SYGVNS. CDR3 DNA sequence: TGTGCCAGCAGTGCGTGGGGGGAGAACACTGAAGCTTTCTTT. Its protein is CASSAWGENTEAFF.

The chain is built from TRBV30 and TRBJ2-6; possible D gene TRBD1, 5 bases. This CDR3 is 18 amino acids long. CDR1 is GTSNPN, CDR2 SVGIG, per germline (reference sequence). Deletions cut 0 bases from V and 0 bases from J, with 15 bases between. Written as DNA, the CDR3 is TGTGCCTGGAGTGTATCACGGACATCATTCTCTGGGGCCAACGTCCTGACTTTC. Residues: CAWSVSRTSFSGANVLTF.

The chain joins TRBV9 to TRBJ2-5, with 8 bases aligning to TRBD2. Germline assignment: CDR1 SGDLS and CDR2 YYNGEE. The CDR3 has 20 residues. The J segment lost 1 base and the V segment lost 0 bases, leaving 17 bases of the junction unmatched. The CDR3 protein is CASSVAIGSGVGVSQETQYF. CDR3 in DNA: TGTGCCAGCAGCGTAGCTATCGGTAGCGGGGTGGGAGTGAGCCAAGAGACCCAGTACTTC.

This sequence joins TRBV5-4 and TRBJ1-4, with D possibly being TRBD1 (6 bases). The germline V gene encodes CDR1 SGHNT and CDR2 YYREEE (reference sequence). V dropped 0 bases and J dropped 6 bases, with 12 bases sitting between them. The CDR3 spans 15 residues. The CDR3, as DNA: TGTGCCAGCAGCTTGGACAGGGCGGAAGATGAAAAACTGTTTTTT. As protein: CASSLDRAEDEKLFF.

The count of this clone is one. The rearrangement links TRBV5-1 to TRBJ1-6, with a tentative D call TRBD1 (5 bases). Germline values: CDR1 SGHRS, CDR2 YFSETQ. The V end lost 1 base, the J end lost 6 bases, and 8 bases lay between the germline ends. CDR3 length equals 14 residues. The CDR3 protein is CASSLRQSNSPLHF. The DNA of the CDR3 is TGCGCCAGCAGCTTGCGACAGAGTAATTCACCCCTCCACTTT.

The chain links TRBV27 to TRBJ1-2; D perhaps matches TRBD1 (5 bases). Germline V CDR1 and CDR2: MNHEY, SMNVEV (reference sequence). The ends were cut back, 2 bases at V and 8 bases at J, with 18 bases in the middle. The CDR3 spans 15 residues. The CDR3 loop is CASSLTLGGDGGYTF. The CDR3 DNA reads as TGTGCCAGCAGTTTAACCCTCGGGGGGGACGGGGGCTACACCTTC.

This clone occurred a few times. The rearrangement links TRBV25-1 to TRBJ1-2; 8 positions match TRBD1. V gave up 0 bases and J gave up 5 bases; unmatched junction bases: 8. The CDR3 is made up of 16 amino acids. CDR1 is MGHDK and CDR2 is SYGVNS in the germline V gene. CDR3 nucleotide sequence: TGTGCCAGCAGTGAATACCATCGGACAGGGCGATATGGCTACACCTTC. Amino acid sequence: CASSEYHRTGRYGYTF.

The chain has TRBV7-2 and TRBJ1-1; D gene unclear. V was cut by 5 bases and J by 4 bases, with 11 bases left in between. Germline CDR1 is SGHTA and CDR2 is FQGNSA. The CDR3 runs to 13 residues. CDR3 in amino acids: CASSASGSTEAFF. The CDR3 nucleotides read TGTGCCAGCAGCGCCTCCGGGTCCACTGAAGCTTTCTTT.

This rearrangement joins TRBV7-8 to TRBJ1-2, with 8 positions matching TRBD1. CDR3 size: 14 residues. Trimming cost V 8 bases and J 8 bases; bases outside gene matches: 13. Germline CDR1 reads SGHVS; CDR2 reads FQNEAQ. CDR3 in amino acids: CASRAQGARQGYTF. CDR3 sequence (DNA): TGTGCCAGCCGTGCCCAGGGGGCGAGACAGGGCTACACCTTC. The full variable domain, rest sourced from reference TRBV7-8 and TRBJ1-2, is GAGVSQSPRYKVAKRGQDVALRCDPISGHVSLFWYQQALGQGPEFLTYFQNEAQLDKSGLPSDRFFAERPEGSVSTLKIQRTQQEDSAVYLCASRAQGARQGYTFGSGTRLTVV.

The J gene is TRBJ2-3, the V gene TRBV5-1; perhaps TRBD2 as D (5 bases). V lost 4 bases and J 0 bases, leaving 9 bases between the germline ends. CDR1 is SGHRS and CDR2 is YFSETQ in the germline V gene. This CDR3 is built from 14 residues. The CDR3: CASSQEASTDTQYF. CDR3 sequence (DNA): TGCGCCAGCAGCCAGGAGGCTAGCACAGATACGCAGTATTTT.

The chain is built from TRBV6-5 and TRBJ2-3; 7 bases line up with TRBD1. The germline V gene encodes CDR1 MNHEY and CDR2 SVGAGI. V lost 6 bases, J lost 4 bases, and 10 bases stayed unmatched. CDR3 length: 15 residues. This chain's CDR3 is CASSSTGFGADTQYF. The DNA for the CDR3 is TGTGCCAGCAGCTCGACAGGGTTTGGGGCAGATACGCAGTATTTT.

This chain connects TRBV4-1 to TRBJ1-1, with D perhaps matching TRBD1 (6 bases). The CDR3 has 14 residues. V gave up 0 bases and J gave up 3 bases, with 8 bases separating them. Germline V gene lookup returns CDR1 MGHRA and CDR2 YSYEKL. CDR3 protein: CASSQDGQYTEAFF. CDR3 DNA sequence: TGCGCCAGCAGCCAAGACGGACAGTACACTGAAGCTTTCTTT.

The sample holds a few counts of this clone. The V call is TRBV11-3, the J call TRBJ1-1; possibly TRBD1 for D (6 bases). Germline V gene lookup returns CDR1 SGHNT and CDR2 YENEEA. Trimming removed 1 base at V and 6 bases at J, with 15 bases between. The CDR3 has 15 amino acids. The CDR3 DNA follows: TGTGCCAGCAGCTTAGCCCCAACAGGGATCGCTGAAGCTTTCTTT. This sequence encodes CASSLAPTGIAEAFF.

For the CDR3, the DNA is TGTGCCAGCTCACAGGGACAGGGAGACGAGCAGTACTTC. This translates into CASSQGQGDEQYF. V and J are TRBV18 and TRBJ2-7; 9 bases line up with TRBD1. Per the germline V gene, CDR1 is KGHSH and CDR2 is LQKENI. Trimming took 4 bases from V and 5 from J; bases not matched to a gene: 3. The CDR3 has 13 amino acids.

CDR3 coding DNA: TGTGCCACCCAACTCGGGGGGGAACAAGAGACCCAGTACTTC. It yields the protein CATQLGGEQETQYF. The chain couples TRBV5-4 to TRBJ2-5, with TRBD2 identical over 8 bases. This CDR3 has 14 amino acids. Looked up from germline, CDR1 is SGHNT and CDR2 is YYREEE (reference sequence). With V trimmed by 9 bases and J by 2 bases, 9 bases remained unmatched.

This clone showed up just once. This chain connects TRBV4-1 to TRBJ2-1; the D gene is possibly TRBD2 (5 bases). The CDR3 sequence is 15 residues long. Deletions cut 1 base from V and 2 bases from J, with 9 bases between. In germline, CDR1 is MGHRA, CDR2 YSYEKL. CDR3 in amino acids: CASSQAGNTYNEQFF. In DNA form, the CDR3 reads TGCGCCAGCAGCCAAGCGGGGAATACCTACAATGAGCAGTTCTTC.

This chain joins TRBV30 and TRBJ1-4, with TRBD1 as a possible D gene (5 bases). Germline assignment: CDR1 GTSNPN and CDR2 SVGIG (reference sequence). V lost 2 bases and J 11 bases, leaving 15 bases between the germline ends. This CDR3 has 13 residues. As DNA, the CDR3 is TGTGCCTGGAGTTCGGTACCCCGGGGGAAACTGTTTTTT. Translated, it gives CAWSSVPRGKLFF. Complete variable domain (other parts from reference TRBV30 and TRBJ1-4): SQTIHQWPATLVQPVGSPLSLECTVEGTSNPNLYWYRQAAGRGLQLLFYSVGIGQISSEVPQNLSASRPQDRQFILSSKKLLLSDSGFYLCAWSSVPRGKLFFGSGTQLSVL.

The chain uses TRBV9 and TRBJ2-3, with a weak D call TRBD2 (5 bases). This CDR3 contains 16 residues. Germline V gives CDR1 SGDLS, CDR2 YYNGEE. Trimming took off 4 bases at V and 1 base at J, with 16 bases between the two ends. In nucleotides, the CDR3 is TGTGCCAGCAGCCCTCAGTCGGGGATCGGCACAGATACGCAGTATTTT. This sequence encodes CASSPQSGIGTDTQYF.

V and J are TRBV2 and TRBJ1-1, with TRBD1 matching 8 bases. The CDR3 is made up of 13 amino acids. Looked up from germline, CDR1 is SNHLY and CDR2 is FYNNEI. J was trimmed by 7 bases and V by 2 bases; bases with no gene match: 3. The CDR3 region is CASSEITGGEAFF. As DNA, the CDR3 is TGTGCCAGCAGTGAAATTACAGGGGGTGAAGCTTTCTTT.

The chain combines TRBV30 with TRBJ1-1, with a tentative D call TRBD1 (5 bases). V gave up 4 bases and J gave up 6 bases, with 33 bases separating them. CDR3 length: 19 amino acids. CDR1 and CDR2 (germline): GTSNPN, SVGIG (reference sequence). The chain's CDR3 is CAWNLSGGTGIEVGAEAFF. In DNA form, the CDR3 reads TGTGCCTGGAACCTTTCGGGGGGGACGGGTATCGAGGTTGGCGCTGAAGCTTTCTTT.